This T cell receptor beta chain originates from a study of blood T cell repertoires in COVID-19. Seattle's enrolled individuals joined amid active infection and were then monitored longitudinally. The length of the CDR3 is 16 residues. The ends lost 0 bases at V and 6 bases at J; junction bases unmatched: 6. The germline V gene has CDR1 LNHNV and CDR2 YYDKDF (reference sequence). The method was immunoSEQ multiplex PCR; TCRdb's version includes in-frame clones alone and lacks a portion of them. The table includes 350,000 or so clones, about 91% detected once. The count of this clone is one. The sequencing sample was made of peripheral blood. J is TRBJ1-5 and V is TRBV15; the match to TRBD1 covers 9 bases. The sequence was collected from a woman younger than 45 with COVID-19, enrolled during active disease. CDR3 bases: TGTGCCACCAGCAGAGATAGGGACAGGGTAGGTCAGCCCCAGCATTTT. Translated: CATSRDRDRVGQPQHF.